The present TCR beta chain was sequenced within a study of post-analysis software for immune sequencing data (dated by TCRdb to between 2014 and 2017). Notes on the research overall: The recorded disease courses included relapsing-remitting, secondary progressive and progressive-relapsing multiple sclerosis, and some patients had no subtype annotation. The patient repertoires were set against about 10 previously published healthy control repertoires from donors whose ages ranged from roughly 6 to 26 years. A subset of samples was prepared in parallel using single-end sample barcoding, then pooled and co-amplified after Illumina adapter ligation. Summary of the overall study and its limitations: Multiple sclerosis patients had significantly lower normalized Chao1 diversity than controls, a result that suggests substantial peripheral T-cell clonal expansion. When samples were clustered directly using the F measure, samples prepared in the same batch co-clustered strongly, which prompted a batch-effect correction. The control group was slightly older than the multiple sclerosis patient group. Four to six TRBV segments, including TRBV5-6, TRBV5-1 and TRBV20-1, were significantly more frequent in patients than controls.

Points on this clonotype: Which antigen it targets is not known. No much larger clonotype is one base removed from it; base qualities were not supplied.

CDR1 MDHEN and CDR2 SYDVKM are derived from the germline V gene. V and J lose 6 bases and 7 bases, and a span of 18 bases separates them. From cysteine to phenylalanine, the CDR3 is 15 amino acids long. CDR3 DNA only is kept here, 45 bases in frame from base 1. To demonstrate the VDJtools post-analysis software, the study profiled TCR beta repertoires from the peripheral blood of about a dozen young patients with multiple sclerosis. The multiple sclerosis patients were children and adolescents between roughly 6 and 17 years of age. The method was PCR. TCRdb lists the instrument as Illumina HiSeq 2500. To reduce PCR and sequencing biases, unique molecular identifiers were incorporated into the TCR beta cDNA libraries. Per 1 to 10 million input T cells, some 500,000 cDNA molecules were obtained, such that each molecule approximated one T cell. The same protocol used for the earlier healthy control dataset was applied to prepare and sequence the patient libraries. Samples belonging to the same batch were prepared together, multiplexed and sequenced on a shared HiSeq lane. Per the source publication's procedure: MIGEC was used to process the raw barcoded reads, and molecular identifier groups with only a single read were discarded before consensus assembly and CDR3 extraction. VDJtools was used for post-analysis of the clonotype tables, and diversity was normalized by down-sampling every dataset to the size of the smallest sample. To correct batch-related cross-sample contamination, repertoire overlap clustering matched CDR3 amino acid sequences but not nucleotide sequences. TCRdb reworked the public reads: Q25 trimming with fastp, MiXCR clone assembly, productive beta chains retained. Each CDR3 protein appears once, grouped with its most common genes and DNA. The V and J calls were determined by TCRdb, not by the authors. The table for this sample lists roughly 800,000 distinct CDR3 sequences; approximately 57% of them were counted only once. The ten most abundant clones make up 4.6% of the sample.

Recombination connected TRBV28 to TRBJ2-2; the D gene is perhaps TRBD2, from 7 matching bases. The TCR originated in a girl under 18 with multiple sclerosis. The sequenced material came from blood. This receptor carries the CDR3 CASSPLGRGHGELFF. The nucleotide sequence reads as follows: TGTGCCAGCAGCCCGCTAGGGCGGGGGCACGGGGAGCTGTTTTTT.